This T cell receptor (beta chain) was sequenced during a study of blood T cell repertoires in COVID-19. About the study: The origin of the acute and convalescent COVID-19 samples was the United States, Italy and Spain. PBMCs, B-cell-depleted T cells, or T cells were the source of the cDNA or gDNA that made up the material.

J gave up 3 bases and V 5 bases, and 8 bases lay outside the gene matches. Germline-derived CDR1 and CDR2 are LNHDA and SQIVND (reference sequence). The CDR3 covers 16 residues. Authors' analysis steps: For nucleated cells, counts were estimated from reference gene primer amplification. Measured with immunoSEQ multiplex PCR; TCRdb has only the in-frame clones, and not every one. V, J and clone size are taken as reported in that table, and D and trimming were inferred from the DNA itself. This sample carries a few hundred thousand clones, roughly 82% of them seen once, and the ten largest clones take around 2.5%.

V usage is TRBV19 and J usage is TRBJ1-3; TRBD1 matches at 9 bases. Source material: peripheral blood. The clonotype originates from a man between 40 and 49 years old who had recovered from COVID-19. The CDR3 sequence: CASSQGTGLYGNTIYF. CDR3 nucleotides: TGTGCCAGTAGTCAAGGGACAGGGCTCTATGGAAACACCATATATTTT.